A single sample gave rise to the 32 T cell receptor beta chains below, sequenced in a study of cytomegalovirus exposure and HLA in healthy donors. Sequencing was performed with immunoSEQ multiplex PCR; in TCRdb, only in-frame clones are kept and a portion is missing. This table holds about 49,000 clones, over 85% found once. The material sequenced was PBMCs. All receptors come from a woman between 18 and 29 years old in good health and CMV-seropositive.

This chain links TRBV9 with TRBJ1-3, with D uncertain. V lost 0 bases and J 3 bases, leaving 7 bases between the germline ends. CDR3 length equals 14 residues. Germline CDR1 reads SGDLS; CDR2 reads YYNGEE. CDR3 DNA sequence: TGTGCCAGCAGCGTAGGGAGTAGTGGAAACACCATATATTTT. It encodes CASSVGSSGNTIYF.

J is TRBJ2-2 and V is TRBV14, with 7 bases aligning to TRBD1. The CDR3 sequence is 14 residues long. From germline, CDR1 is SGHDN and CDR2 FVKESK. V dropped 4 bases and J dropped 2; count of bases not matched to a gene: 1. The CDR3 sequence is CASSRDSNTGELFF. The CDR3, as DNA: TGTGCCAGCAGCCGGGACAGCAACACCGGGGAGCTGTTTTTT. Using reference TRBV14 and TRBJ2-2 for the parts outside the CDR3, the full variable domain is EAGVTQFPSHSVIEKGQTVTLRCDPISGHDNLYWYRRVMGKEIKFLLHFVKESKQDESGMPNNRFLAERTGGTYSTLKVQPAELEDSGVYFCASSRDSNTGELFFGEGSRLTVL.

The sample holds a few counts of this clone. The V call is TRBV27, the J call TRBJ2-2, with 8 bases that match TRBD1. J lost 6 bases, V lost 3 bases, and 12 bases had no gene match. This CDR3 has 17 residues. Germline V gives CDR1 MNHEY, CDR2 SMNVEV (reference sequence). CDR3 sequence (DNA): TGTGCCAGCAGTTTTAAGGCAGGGGGCGTCAATGCCGGGGAGCTGTTTTTT. It is translated as CASSFKAGGVNAGELFF.

The genes are TRBV2 and TRBJ1-4; D not certain. The V end was cut by 8 bases, the J end by 0 bases, with 4 bases between. This CDR3 is 12 amino acids long. CDR1 SNHLY and CDR2 FYNNEI come from the germline V gene. DNA of the CDR3: TGTGCCAGCTCCACAACTAATGAAAAACTGTTTTTT. Residues: CASSTTNEKLFF.

This clone was detected only once. The V call is TRBV6-5, the J call TRBJ1-4; the match to TRBD1 covers 8 bases. The CDR3 is 14 residues long. CDR1 is MNHEY and CDR2 is SVGAGI in the germline V gene. Trimming took 4 bases from V and 7 from J; bases not matched to a gene: 5. The CDR3 nucleotides read TGTGCCAGCAGTTTCAGGGGGCAAGGTGAAAAACTGTTTTTT. This sequence encodes CASSFRGQGEKLFF.

V usage is TRBV11-2 and J usage is TRBJ2-1; perhaps TRBD1 as D (5 bases). The germline CDR1 and CDR2 sequences are SGHAT and FQNNGV. Trimming pared 1 base from V and 6 bases from J, leaving 13 bases between. The CDR3 totals 15 residues. The CDR3 DNA reads as TGTGCCAGCAGCTTAGGACAGAGGATAGGCAATGAGCAGTTCTTC. Residues: CASSLGQRIGNEQFF.

This rearrangement joins TRBV5-4 to TRBJ2-7; 9 bases line up with TRBD1. V lost 4 bases and J lost 0; bases outside the gene matches: 5. Per germline, CDR1 SGHNT and CDR2 YYREEE (reference sequence). The length of the CDR3 is 15 residues. The CDR3 nucleotides read TGTGCCAGCAGCCCCCGGGACAGGGCCTCCTACGAGCAGTACTTC. As protein: CASSPRDRASYEQYF.

The rearrangement uses TRBV30 and TRBJ2-1; the D gene is possibly TRBD2 (6 bases). The V end lost 0 bases, the J end lost 5 bases, and 14 bases lay between the germline ends. This CDR3 has 15 amino acids. Germline V gene lookup returns CDR1 GTSNPN and CDR2 SVGIG (reference sequence). The CDR3 DNA reads as TGTGCCTGGAGTGTACGGGTAGCGGTAAACAATGAGCAGTTCTTC. This encodes CAWSVRVAVNNEQFF.

J is TRBJ1-1 and V is TRBV11-2, with D perhaps matching TRBD1 (5 bases). Germline V gives CDR1 SGHAT, CDR2 FQNNGV. Trimming removed 5 bases at V and 8 bases at J, with 18 bases between. The CDR3 covers 14 residues. In nucleotides, the CDR3 is TGTGCCAGCAGCCCGGGGGTGGGGAGGCTAGAAGCTTTCTTT. Residues: CASSPGVGRLEAFF.

This clone appeared a single time. The V and J genes are TRBV10-3 and TRBJ1-6; TRBD1 matches at 9 bases. The CDR3 covers 17 residues. V lost 8 bases to trimming and J lost 0 bases; unmatched junction nucleotides: 8. Per the germline V gene, CDR1 is ENHRY and CDR2 is SYGVKD. CDR3 region: CAIGDRASGSYNSPLHF. The CDR3 DNA follows: TGTGCCATCGGGGACAGGGCATCAGGCTCCTATAATTCACCCCTCCACTTT.

The V and J genes are TRBV7-3 and TRBJ2-5; 8 positions match TRBD1. This CDR3 is 15 amino acids long. Germline loops: CDR1 SGHTA, CDR2 FQGTGA. V shed 1 base and J 5 bases; nucleotides not matched to a gene: 6. CDR3 protein: CASSLIGQGVETQYF. The CDR3, as DNA: TGTGCCAGCAGCTTAATAGGACAGGGAGTGGAGACCCAGTACTTC.

The chain recombines TRBV2 with TRBJ1-3; possible D gene TRBD1, 6 bases. This CDR3 has 14 amino acids. CDR1 and CDR2 (germline): SNHLY, FYNNEI. Trimming removed 6 bases at V and 7 bases at J, with 16 bases between. CDR3 in DNA: TGTGCCAGCAGGCCTCAGGGGTTGTCCAACACCATATATTTT. Translating gives CASRPQGLSNTIYF.

V is TRBV11-2 and J is TRBJ2-5; the D is unclear. The V end lost 1 base, the J end lost 0 bases, and 6 bases lay between the germline ends. The germline gives CDR1 SGHAT, CDR2 FQNNGV. This CDR3 contains 14 residues. CDR3 sequence (DNA): TGTGCCAGCAGCTTAGGCGTGTACCAAGAGACCCAGTACTTC. It encodes CASSLGVYQETQYF.

This clone was detected once. The chain recombines TRBV6-5 with TRBJ2-1, with D tentatively TRBD2 (6 bases). The CDR3 length is 16 residues. The ends were cut back, 4 bases at V and 2 bases at J, with 15 bases in the middle. Per germline, CDR1 MNHEY and CDR2 SVGAGI. CDR3 sequence reads: CASSSFSGNAYNEQFF. The CDR3 nucleotides read TGTGCCAGCAGTTCCTTTAGCGGAAATGCCTACAATGAGCAGTTCTTC.

The chain uses TRBV9 and TRBJ1-3, with 10 bases aligning to TRBD1. This CDR3 is 16 amino acids long. The trim removed 1 base at V and 4 bases at J, leaving 5 bases unmatched. Looked up from germline, CDR1 is SGDLS and CDR2 is YYNGEE. For the CDR3, the DNA is TGTGCCAGCAGCGTACTCGGGACAGGGGAAGGAAACACCATATATTTT. Amino acid sequence: CASSVLGTGEGNTIYF.

J is TRBJ2-5 and V is TRBV27; D gene ambiguous. The V end was cut by 6 bases, the J end by 1 base, with 9 bases between. Germline assignment: CDR1 MNHEY and CDR2 SMNVEV (reference sequence). The CDR3 runs 13 residues. The CDR3 sequence is CASRSLSQETQYF. The CDR3, as DNA: TGTGCCAGCAGATCCTTATCCCAAGAGACCCAGTACTTC.

This clone was picked up one time. V and J are TRBV6-4 and TRBJ2-3, with TRBD2 matching 12 bases. Germline values: CDR1 MRHNA, CDR2 SNTAGT. Losses at the gene ends were 3 bases for V and 1 base for J; bases not matched to a gene: 2. This CDR3 comprises 16 residues. CDR3 DNA: TGTGCCAGCAGTGAACTAGCGGGAGGAGGCACAGATACGCAGTATTTT. It translates to CASSELAGGGTDTQYF.

V gene TRBV18 combines with J gene TRBJ2-1; maybe TRBD2 (6 bases). This CDR3 region has 14 residues. CDR1 is KGHSH, CDR2 LQKENI, per germline. Trimming removed 5 bases from V and 0 bases from J, with 8 bases in between. The CDR3 sequence is CASSGTLSYNEQFF. CDR3 sequence (DNA): TGTGCCAGCTCAGGGACTCTCTCCTACAATGAGCAGTTCTTC.

The chain recombines TRBV6-5 with TRBJ2-2, with D maybe TRBD1 (7 bases). The CDR3 totals 15 residues. Germline lookup yields CDR1 MNHEY and CDR2 SVGAGI. Trimming stripped 7 bases from V and 5 bases from J, with 17 bases between. CDR3 sequence (DNA): TGTGCCAGCAAGTCAGGGGGGCGAAGAACCGGGGAGCTGTTTTTT. Its protein is CASKSGGRRTGELFF.

This chain connects TRBV10-3 to TRBJ2-7; possibly TRBD2 for D (6 bases). V lost 2 bases, J lost 2 bases, and 19 bases lay in between. CDR3 size: 17 residues. CDR1 ENHRY and CDR2 SYGVKD come from the germline V gene. CDR3 in DNA: TGTGCCATCAGTGAGCCCGTTGGGCTAGCGACTACCTACGAGCAGTACTTC. It specifies CAISEPVGLATTYEQYF.

The rearrangement joins TRBV6-6 to TRBJ2-7; TRBD2 matches 10 bases. Germline V lookup: CDR1 MNHNY, CDR2 SVGAGI (reference sequence). V gave up 7 bases and J gave up 4 bases; unmatched junction bases: 4. The CDR3 contains 13 residues. CDR3 region: CASTVTSGYEQYF. The CDR3 bases are TGTGCCAGCACCGTGACTAGCGGGTACGAGCAGTACTTC.

The chain combines TRBV28 with TRBJ1-4; the match to TRBD1 covers 7 bases. The CDR3 is 15 residues long. Germline CDR1 MDHEN, CDR2 SYDVKM. The V and J ends lost 5 bases and 8 bases, in that order; junction bases with no gene match: 11. The CDR3 here is CASSAPTGLGEKLFF. Written as DNA, the CDR3 is TGTGCCAGCAGTGCACCGACAGGGCTGGGGGAAAAACTGTTTTTT.

The chain recombines TRBV7-8 with TRBJ1-1; tentative D call: TRBD1 (5 bases). CDR3 length equals 13 residues. V was shortened by 3 bases and J by 8 bases, with 13 bases between the two germline ends. Germline V gives CDR1 SGHVS, CDR2 FQNEAQ. The CDR3 here is CASSFTGDREAFF. In DNA form, the CDR3 reads TGTGCCAGCAGCTTTACAGGAGATCGGGAAGCTTTCTTT.

The chain carries TRBV6-5 and TRBJ2-7, with a tentative D call TRBD2 (5 bases). The CDR3 length is 15 residues. CDR1 is MNHEY, CDR2 SVGAGI, per germline. The ends were cut back, 0 bases at V and 1 base at J, with 10 bases in the middle. This CDR3 reads CASSYSNSGSYEQYF. The CDR3 DNA is TGTGCCAGCAGTTACTCGAATTCGGGATCCTACGAGCAGTACTTC.

The V gene is TRBV29-1, the J gene TRBJ2-3, with D hard to call. This CDR3 is built from 10 residues. Germline CDR1 is SQVTM and CDR2 is ANQGSEA. Trimming left V 2 bases short and J 10 bases short, with 7 bases between. The CDR3, as DNA: TGCAGCGTTGAACGAGAGCCGCAGTATTTT. This encodes CSVEREPQYF.

The J gene is TRBJ2-7, the V gene TRBV28, with D unresolved. This CDR3 is built from 12 residues. V gave up 4 bases and J gave up 3 bases, with 7 bases separating them. Looked up from germline, CDR1 is MDHEN and CDR2 is SYDVKM. The CDR3 region is CASSSVRYEQYF. CDR3 in DNA: TGTGCCAGCAGTTCGGTCCGCTACGAGCAGTACTTC.

The chain links TRBV7-8 to TRBJ2-7; 9 bases are a match to TRBD2. V gave up 3 bases and J gave up 2 bases; unmatched junction bases: 5. CDR3 size: 15 residues. Germline CDR1 is SGHVS and CDR2 is FQNEAQ. The CDR3 region has the DNA TGTGCCAGCAGCTTTAGGCCTAGCGGGGCCTACGAGCAGTACTTC. Translating gives CASSFRPSGAYEQYF.

This chain joins TRBV2 and TRBJ2-1; 8 positions match TRBD2. The CDR3 has 15 residues. The V gene's germline CDR1 is SNHLY and CDR2 FYNNEI. J was trimmed by 9 bases and V by 0 bases; bases with no gene match: 7. The CDR3 region is CASSEALAGIGEQFF. As DNA, the CDR3 is TGTGCCAGCAGTGAAGCCTTAGCGGGGATTGGTGAGCAGTTCTTC.

The CDR3 loop reads CASSQDPRDTDTQYF. The CDR3 DNA reads as TGCGCCAGCAGCCAAGATCCCCGGGACACAGATACGCAGTATTTT. The rearrangement links TRBV4-3 to TRBJ2-3; maybe TRBD2 (5 bases). The CDR3 is 15 amino acids. Trimming pared 0 bases from V and 2 bases from J, leaving 9 bases between. The germline V gene encodes CDR1 LGHNA and CDR2 YSLEER.

The chain links TRBV5-1 to TRBJ1-2, with a possible D match to TRBD1 (6 bases). V lost 7 bases to trimming and J lost 0 bases, with 13 bases between them. The length of the CDR3 is 14 residues. The germline V gene has CDR1 SGHRS and CDR2 YFSETQ. CDR3 sequence: CASSTGSPNYGYTF. The CDR3 coding sequence is TGCGCCAGCTCAACAGGGAGCCCTAACTATGGCTACACCTTC. The entire variable domain, with the rest obtained from reference TRBV5-1 and TRBJ1-2, is as follows: KAGVTQTPRYLIKTRGQQVTLSCSPISGHRSVSWYQQTPGQGLQFLFEYFSETQRNKGNFPGRFSGRQFSNSRSEMNVSTLELGDSALYLCASSTGSPNYGYTFGSGTRLTVV.

This chain connects TRBV15 to TRBJ1-2; D unclear. V shed 0 bases and J shed 3 bases, with 8 bases lying between them. CDR3 size: 14 residues. Germline CDR1 reads LNHNV; CDR2 reads YYDKDF (reference sequence). This chain's CDR3 is CATSRDRRDYGYTF. The CDR3 bases are TGTGCCACCAGCAGAGATCGTAGAGACTATGGCTACACCTTC.

This chain connects TRBV7-3 to TRBJ2-3; TRBD2 matches at 11 bases. Germline-derived CDR1 and CDR2 are SGHTA and FQGTGA. The CDR3 has 15 residues. Trimming cost V 5 bases and J 2 bases; bases outside gene matches: 3. CDR3 loop: CASSLLAGDTDTQYF. CDR3 in DNA: TGTGCCAGCAGCCTACTAGCGGGAGACACAGATACGCAGTATTTT.